This record covers a single TCR beta chain. Its antigen is unidentified. CD4+CD25-CD294+ Th2 cells were bead-selected for CD294 once CD4+CD56+ natural killer T cells were depleted. T cell subsets were isolated with magnetic beads coated with subset-specific monoclonal antibodies. The J segment lost 5 bases and the V segment lost 1 base, leaving 3 bases of the junction unmatched. The CDR3 has 15 residues. Germline V gives CDR1 PRHDT, CDR2 FYEKMQ (reference sequence). The T cell receptor alpha and beta CDR3 regions were amplified from mRNA by semiquantitative ARM-PCR. Tagged nested gene-specific primers were used first, then communal superprimers amplified exponentially. TCRdb redid the calling of the multiplex PCR reads with MiXCR, one entry per CDR3 protein. This sample yields approximately 4,000 distinct CDR3 sequences, of which roughly 51% are seen a single time; 2.5% to 3% belongs to the top ten.

These data originate in a study of relationships among human T cell subsets. Whole-study results and caveats: Th1, Th2 and regulatory T cells shared many CDR3 sequences.

The sequencing sample was made of CD4+ Th2 cells sorted from blood. The chain carries TRBV13 and TRBJ2-5, with 11 positions matching TRBD2. This receptor was obtained from a man aged 35-49 years in good health. The DNA for the CDR3 is TGTGCCAGCAGCTTAGCTCGACTAGCGGGGGAGACCCAGTACTTC. It is translated as CASSLARLAGETQYF.